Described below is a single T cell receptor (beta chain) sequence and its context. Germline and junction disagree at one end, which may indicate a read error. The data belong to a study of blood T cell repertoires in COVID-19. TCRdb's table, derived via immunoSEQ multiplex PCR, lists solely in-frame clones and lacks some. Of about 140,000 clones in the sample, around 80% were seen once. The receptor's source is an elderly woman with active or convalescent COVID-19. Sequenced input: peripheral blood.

The chain's CDR3 is CATELYPGF. The CDR3 bases are TGTGCCACCGAGCTGTACCCAGGGTTT. V is TRBV24-1 and J is TRBJ1-3, with D perhaps matching TRBD1 (5 bases). This CDR3 has 9 amino acids. Germline values: CDR1 KGHDR, CDR2 SFDVKD.